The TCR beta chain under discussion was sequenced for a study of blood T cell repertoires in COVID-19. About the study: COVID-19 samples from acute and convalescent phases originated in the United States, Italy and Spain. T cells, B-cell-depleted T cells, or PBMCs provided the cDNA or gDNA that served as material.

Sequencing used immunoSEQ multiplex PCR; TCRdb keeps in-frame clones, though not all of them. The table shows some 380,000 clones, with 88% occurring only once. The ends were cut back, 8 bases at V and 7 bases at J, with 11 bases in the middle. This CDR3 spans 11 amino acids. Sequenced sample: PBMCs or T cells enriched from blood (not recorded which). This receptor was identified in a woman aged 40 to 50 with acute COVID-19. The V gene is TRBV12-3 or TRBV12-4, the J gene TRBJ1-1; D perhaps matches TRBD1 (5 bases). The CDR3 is CASQDRLEAFF. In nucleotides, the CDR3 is TGTGCCAGCCAAGACAGACTTGAAGCTTTCTTT.